The 27 T cell receptor beta chains listed next were all sequenced from one sample in a study of T cells in Graves' hyperthyroidism and ophthalmopathy. Amplified TCR beta CDR3 regions came from RNA transcripts. TCR CDR3 regions were first amplified by RT-PCR with HTBI primers. TCRdb independently ran MiXCR on the multiplex PCR reads; one entry per CDR3 protein. Here the sample spans fewer than 650,000 distinct CDR3 sequences, 12% to 15% being singletons. The material sequenced was blood. All receptors come from a young woman with Graves' ophthalmopathy.

The rearrangement joins TRBV4-1 to TRBJ1-2; D remains ambiguous. V dropped 0 bases and J dropped 7 bases, with 12 bases sitting between them. The CDR3 contains 14 residues. Germline loops: CDR1 MGHRA, CDR2 YSYEKL. CDR3 sequence: CASSQEERTRGYTF. CDR3 DNA: TGCGCCAGCAGCCAAGAAGAGCGGACTCGTGGCTACACCTTC.

Details on this clonotype: It may be a read error: a sequence one base away is much more abundant. Here the CDR3 omits its conserved ending phenylalanine or tryptophan, so a read error is the likely source. The V call is TRBV7-9, the J call TRBJ1-2, with D unclear. This CDR3 region has 14 residues. In germline, CDR1 is SEHNR, CDR2 FQNEAQ (reference sequence). V was clipped by 0 bases and J by 2 bases, with 7 bases between them. The CDR3, as DNA: TGTGCCAGCAGCTTAGCGGGCAACAACTATGGCTACACCCTC. The encoded protein is CASSLAGNNYGYTL.

V usage is TRBV7-3 and J usage is TRBJ2-3; D could derive from TRBD1 or TRBD2 (5 bases each). The CDR3 length is 16 residues. The V and J ends lost 6 bases and 0 bases respectively, with 16 bases between them. Looked up from germline, CDR1 is SGHTA and CDR2 is FQGTGA. CDR3 coding DNA: TGTGCCAGCAGTGAGGGACGGCTCTCCAGCACAGATACGCAGTATTTT. Translated: CASSEGRLSSTDTQYF.

V is TRBV4-3 and J is TRBJ2-1; TRBD2 is a possible D gene (6 bases). Germline values: CDR1 LGHNA, CDR2 YSLEER. The CDR3 runs 17 residues. V was trimmed by 0 bases and J by 7 bases, leaving 19 bases between them. The CDR3 nucleotides read TGCGCCAGCAGCCAAGATCTGGGTAGCGGTCTCGGGAATGAGCAGTTCTTC. Translated: CASSQDLGSGLGNEQFF.

This clonotype was counted a few times. V and J are TRBV3-1 and TRBJ2-7; D is perhaps TRBD2 (6 bases). V was shortened by 2 bases and J by 0 bases, with 11 bases between the two germline ends. This CDR3 comprises 15 residues. Germline V lookup: CDR1 LGHDT, CDR2 YNNKEL (reference sequence). CDR3 bases: TGTGCCAGCAGCCAATCCCGGGGACTCTCCTACGAGCAGTACTTC. It is translated as CASSQSRGLSYEQYF.

This clonotype was detected many times. The chain is built from TRBV30 and TRBJ2-7; the D gene is possibly TRBD1 (7 bases). CDR1 and CDR2 from the germline V gene are GTSNPN and SVGIG (reference sequence). The V end was cut by 4 bases, the J end by 1 base, with 20 bases between. There are 16 residues in the CDR3. This CDR3 is CAWIQGIQGTSYEQYF. The CDR3 region has the DNA TGTGCCTGGATCCAAGGTATACAGGGGACTTCCTACGAGCAGTACTTC.

The rearrangement joins TRBV9 to TRBJ1-3; 7 positions agree with TRBD1. J gave up 1 base and V 6 bases, and 7 bases lay outside the gene matches. Looked up from germline, CDR1 is SGDLS and CDR2 is YYNGEE. CDR3 length: 15 amino acids. The CDR3 DNA is TGTGCCAGCACCCCGTCGGGACAGTCTGGAAACACCATATATTTT. Translated, it gives CASTPSGQSGNTIYF.

This clonotype occurred many times. The chain combines TRBV20-1 with TRBJ2-1; TRBD2 aligns across 12 bases. The V gene end was trimmed by 6 bases and the J gene end by 3 bases; junction bases not matched to a gene: 6. This CDR3 has 15 amino acids. Looked up from germline, CDR1 is DFQATT and CDR2 is SNEGSKA (reference sequence). As DNA, the CDR3 is TGCAGTGCCTCCGGACTAGCGGGGATCTACAATGAGCAGTTCTTC. Protein sequence: CSASGLAGIYNEQFF.

This clonotype was counted ten times or more. The chain links TRBV6-1 to TRBJ1-5, with TRBD1 as a possible D gene (5 bases). The CDR3 extends over 16 amino acids. Germline CDR1 and CDR2: MNHNS and SASEGT. Trimming took off 5 bases at V and 7 bases at J, with 21 bases between the two ends. The DNA for the CDR3 is TGTGCCAGCAGTATGGCAGGGTCCCGGTCGGCACAGCCCCAGCATTTT. Translating gives CASSMAGSRSAQPQHF.

The chain joins TRBV15 to TRBJ2-3; 8 bases align to TRBD1. Per the germline V gene, CDR1 is LNHNV and CDR2 is YYDKDF (reference sequence). The V and J ends lost 1 base and 5 bases, in that order; junction bases with no gene match: 5. The CDR3 is 15 residues long. The CDR3 nucleotides are TGTGCCACCAGCAGAGTGGACAGGGCCATAGATACGCAGTATTTT. This encodes CATSRVDRAIDTQYF.

This clonotype was seen many times. V is TRBV20-1 and J is TRBJ2-7, with TRBD1 matching 7 bases. This CDR3 is built from 14 residues. Germline values: CDR1 DFQATT, CDR2 SNEGSKA (reference sequence). J was trimmed by 2 bases and V by 6 bases; bases with no gene match: 10. CDR3 loop: CSASDRDLTYEQYF. CDR3 DNA sequence: TGCAGTGCATCCGACAGGGATCTGACCTACGAGCAGTACTTC.

In its sample, this clonotype was seen once. The chain has TRBV6-1 and TRBJ1-1, with D possibly matching TRBD1 (5 bases). CDR1 MNHNS and CDR2 SASEGT come from the germline V gene. The CDR3 is 15 amino acids. V dropped 6 bases and J dropped 4 bases, with 18 bases sitting between them. The CDR3 spells CASSFHGGGGTEAFF. The CDR3 region has the DNA TGTGCCAGCAGCTTTCATGGGGGTGGAGGCACTGAAGCTTTCTTT.

At least ten counts were recorded for this clonotype. The chain links TRBV4-2 to TRBJ2-3; no firm D call. CDR1 and CDR2 from the germline V gene are LGHNA and YNFKEQ. The germline V and J ends were trimmed by 0 bases and 2 bases, with 9 bases remaining between them. This CDR3 has 15 amino acids. CDR3 sequence reads: CASSQDYRSTDTQYF. The CDR3 nucleotides are TGTGCCAGCAGCCAAGACTATCGCTCCACAGATACGCAGTATTTT.

At least ten counts were recorded for this clonotype. The chain links TRBV6-1 to TRBJ1-2; D perhaps matches TRBD1 (5 bases). CDR1 and CDR2 from the germline V gene are MNHNS and SASEGT. The CDR3 runs to 15 residues. Trimming left V 6 bases short and J 2 bases short, with 16 bases between. The CDR3 DNA reads as TGTGCCAGCAGCGGAAGTTGGCAGGGAAACTATGGCTACACCTTC. Its protein product is CASSGSWQGNYGYTF.

At least ten counts were recorded for this clonotype. The gene calls are TRBV6-1 and TRBJ2-7; 7 nucleotides agree with TRBD2. The CDR3 runs 13 residues. The trim removed 8 bases at V and 6 bases at J, leaving 10 bases unmatched. Germline CDR1 and CDR2: MNHNS and SASEGT. The CDR3 is CASQPSGTGEQYF. CDR3 DNA: TGTGCCAGCCAGCCGAGCGGGACTGGCGAGCAGTACTTC.

The chain is built from TRBV29-1 and TRBJ2-2; 7 bases are shared with TRBD1. V shed 6 bases and J 1 base; nucleotides not matched to a gene: 17. CDR1 is SQVTM, CDR2 ANQGSEA, per germline. The CDR3 runs 18 residues. The CDR3 coding sequence is TGCAGCGTGGCCATGACGAGGGGGCCGGCATGGAACACCGGGGAGCTGTTTTTT. Amino acids: CSVAMTRGPAWNTGELFF.

The genes are TRBV18 and TRBJ1-2, with 8 nucleotides matching TRBD1. This CDR3 is built from 15 residues. V lost 2 bases, J lost 4 bases, and 6 bases stayed unmatched. CDR1 KGHSH and CDR2 LQKENI come from the germline V gene. CDR3 sequence (DNA): TGTGCCAGCTCACCAAACGGACAGGGAGGCTATGGCTACACCTTC. It translates to CASSPNGQGGYGYTF.

This clonotype was counted ten times or more. This chain uses TRBV2 with TRBJ2-7; TRBD2 is a possible D gene (6 bases). This CDR3 comprises 16 residues. Germline CDR1 SNHLY, CDR2 FYNNEI. V was cut by 4 bases and J by 2 bases, with 18 bases left in between. This chain's CDR3 is CASSGGERSFPYEQYF. CDR3 DNA sequence: TGTGCCAGCAGTGGGGGGGAGCGGTCCTTCCCCTACGAGCAGTACTTC.

As concerns this clonotype: Possible read error: a much larger clone is one base away. V gene TRBV12-3 or TRBV12-4 combines with J gene TRBJ2-2; 8 bases line up with TRBD1. The CDR3 contains 15 residues. Trimming removed 5 bases from V and 3 bases from J; junction bases left unmatched: 5. The CDR3 DNA reads TGTGCCAGCAGTCAGGGACAGGTGTACACCGGGGAGCTGTTTTTT. Encoded protein: CASSQGQVYTGELFF.

This clonotype was seen at least ten times. The rearrangement links TRBV7-2 to TRBJ2-2, with no clear D. The CDR3 has 16 residues. Germline values: CDR1 SGHTA, CDR2 FQGNSA. V lost 1 base and J lost 0, with 9 bases in between. CDR3 DNA: TGTGCCAGCAGCTTAGGCGGCCACGCGAACACCGGGGAGCTGTTTTTT. It yields the protein CASSLGGHANTGELFF.

The sample holds a few counts of this clonotype. The V call is TRBV6-2 or TRBV6-3, the J call TRBJ1-5; D remains ambiguous. This CDR3 spans 15 amino acids. Germline CDR1 MNHEY, CDR2 SVGEGT. V lost 0 bases to trimming and J lost 9 bases, with 15 bases between them. This chain's CDR3 is CASSYSIHQLWPQHF. The CDR3 DNA reads TGTGCCAGCAGTTACTCGATACATCAATTGTGGCCCCAGCATTTT.

This clonotype was recorded at least ten times. V usage is TRBV7-9 and J usage is TRBJ2-7; D is uncertain. Germline assignment: CDR1 SEHNR and CDR2 FQNEAQ (reference sequence). V was trimmed by 7 bases and J by 7 bases, leaving 17 bases between them. This CDR3 has 13 residues. The CDR3, as DNA: TGTGCCAGCACCCCCTTGGGCCCCTGGGAGCAGTACTTC. It encodes CASTPLGPWEQYF.

As to this clonotype: Since a much larger clone is just one base distant, this may be a read error. The chain carries TRBV4-3 and TRBJ1-1; no clear D gene. V lost 0 bases and J 1 base, leaving 9 bases between the germline ends. Germline V CDR1 and CDR2: LGHNA, YSLEER. CDR3 length equals 15 residues. CDR3 residues: CASSQDRLGNTEAFF. The CDR3 DNA follows: TGCGCCAGCAGCCAAGATCGGTTAGGGAACACTGAAGCTTTCTTT.

This clonotype was counted only a few times. The chain joins TRBV7-2 to TRBJ2-7, with TRBD2 matching 14 bases. The CDR3 runs to 18 residues. Germline CDR1 and CDR2: SGHTA and FQGNSA. Losses at the gene ends were 2 bases for V and 6 bases for J; bases not matched to a gene: 12. CDR3 sequence: CASSLKDWGTSGSGEQYF. The CDR3 region has the DNA TGTGCCAGCAGCTTAAAAGATTGGGGGACTAGCGGGAGTGGCGAGCAGTACTTC.

The chain uses TRBV29-1 and TRBJ1-2; TRBD1 is a possible D gene (5 bases). This CDR3 region has 18 residues. Germline V CDR1 and CDR2: SQVTM, ANQGSEA. V was shortened by 0 bases and J by 7 bases, with 27 bases between the two germline ends. The CDR3 bases are TGCAGCGTTGAAGATCCTTGGGTAAACAGGAAGGTTGTATCTGGCTACACCTTC. As protein: CSVEDPWVNRKVVSGYTF.

A remark on this clonotype: A much larger clone lies a single base off, so this may be a read error. The V gene is TRBV29-1, the J gene TRBJ2-1; TRBD1 agrees at 9 bases. The better agreement between TRBJ2-7 and the DNA end casts doubt on the J call. CDR3 length equals 16 residues. The germline V gene has CDR1 SQVTM and CDR2 ANQGSEA. The DNA of the CDR3 is TGCAGCGTCCCAGCTGGCGGGACAGGGTTCTACAATGAGCAGTACTTC. Residues: CSVPAGGTGFYNEQYF.

V usage is TRBV6-1 and J usage is TRBJ1-6; D unresolved. The CDR3 runs to 15 residues. CDR1 is MNHNS and CDR2 is SASEGT in the germline V gene. With 1 base removed from V and 12 bases from J, the gap between germline ends came to 16 bases. This chain's CDR3 is CASSEGRAQIRPLHF. The DNA of the CDR3 is TGTGCCAGCAGTGAAGGTCGCGCCCAAATTCGACCCCTCCACTTT.